The clone carrying this T cell receptor beta chain has more than one count but fewer than ten. Its cognate antigen is unknown. Stated time point: healthy volunteer bleed at 2 weeks. Total RNA came from unfractionated whole blood. This specimen comes from a study of human T cells and chemical hapten exposure. As for the study in general: TCR yields per sample varied mostly from small pooled library volume differences. Study findings and constraints: Sensitizing to DPC left TCRs with a frequency above 1 in 1000 unaltered.

Germline lookup yields CDR1 DFQATT and CDR2 SNEGSKA (reference sequence). The CDR3 is 11 amino acids. Each cDNA molecule in the library carried unique molecular identifiers. Authors' processing steps: Sample TCR counts, which ranged from 23,224 to 690,600, had a median of about 100,000. TCRdb re-derived calls from the RACE reads in MiXCR, one entry per CDR3 protein. Clone size and V and J calls follow TCRdb, not the original study. The profile shows 50,000 or so distinct CDR3 sequences, roughly 4.5% of them singletons. The V call is TRBV20-1, the J call TRBJ2-3, with D perhaps matching TRBD2 (6 bases). Sequencing was done on a sample of whole blood. The TCR originated in a human donor in good health. Some clones in this sample may be carry-over from other donors' samples. The CDR3 loop reads CTGEATDTQYF. The DNA for the CDR3 is TGCACTGGGGAGGCGACAGATACGCAGTATTTT.